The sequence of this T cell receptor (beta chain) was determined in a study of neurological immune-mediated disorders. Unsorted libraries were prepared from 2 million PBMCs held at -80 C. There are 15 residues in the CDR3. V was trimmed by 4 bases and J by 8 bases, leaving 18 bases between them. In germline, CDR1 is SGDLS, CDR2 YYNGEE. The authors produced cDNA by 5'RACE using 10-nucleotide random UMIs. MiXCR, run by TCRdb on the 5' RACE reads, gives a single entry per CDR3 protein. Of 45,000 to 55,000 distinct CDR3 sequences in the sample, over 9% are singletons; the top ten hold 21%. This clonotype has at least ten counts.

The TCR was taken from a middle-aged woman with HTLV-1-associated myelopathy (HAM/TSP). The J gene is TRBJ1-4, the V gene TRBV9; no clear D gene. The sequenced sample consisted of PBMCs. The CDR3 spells CASSHPGLAAEKLFF. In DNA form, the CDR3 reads TGTGCCAGCAGCCACCCGGGCCTTGCCGCGGAAAAACTGTTTTTT.